This T cell receptor beta chain appears in the sequencing data of a study of T cells after yellow fever vaccination. Study-wide findings and caveats: Booster sampling recovered most clones from primary vaccination (96% CD4, around 90% CD8).

This clonotype has more than one count but fewer than ten. The antigen is undetermined. The germline CDR1 and CDR2 sequences are SEHNR and FQNEAQ (reference sequence). With 4 bases removed from V and 9 bases from J, the gap between germline ends came to 10 bases. The CDR3 is 11 residues long. Production of TCR cDNA was by 5'RACE template switching, which also added a universal primer site and UMIs. TCRdb reanalysed the 5' RACE reads using MiXCR and keeps one entry per CDR3 protein. The sample consists of 300,000 to 400,000 distinct CDR3 sequences, 6.2% of them appearing once. The sequence was obtained from a man aged 25 to 40 who received the YFV17D yellow fever vaccine. Material: PBMCs, obtained 5 days after the yellow fever booster vaccination. The J gene is TRBJ2-7, the V gene TRBV7-9, with a possible D match to TRBD2 (5 bases). CDR3 region: CASSSPGGQYF. The CDR3 coding sequence is TGTGCCAGCAGCTCGCCCGGAGGGCAGTACTTC.